Below, 5 T cell receptor beta chains from the same sample are listed, as sequenced in a study of blood T cell repertoires in COVID-19. Only in-frame clones appear in the TCRdb table, and some are missing; sequencing was by immunoSEQ multiplex PCR. The repertoire consists of about 160,000 clones, with 80% to 95% occurring once and the leading ten covering nearly 5%. The sequenced material came from peripheral blood. The receptors shown here come from a man aged 25-45 years with COVID-19, enrolled during active disease.

The chain is built from TRBV18 and TRBJ2-7; TRBD1 matches at 10 bases. From germline, CDR1 is KGHSH and CDR2 LQKENI. Trimming removed 4 bases from V and 5 bases from J; junction bases left unmatched: 11. The CDR3 sequence is 16 residues long. This chain's CDR3 is CASSLPNPTGGHEQYF. Here the CDR3 DNA reads TGTGCCAGCTCACTCCCTAATCCGACAGGGGGCCACGAGCAGTACTTC.

The V gene is TRBV18, the J gene TRBJ1-1, with 9 bases lining up with TRBD1. The CDR3 has 14 residues. The germline V gene has CDR1 KGHSH and CDR2 LQKENI. V lost 6 bases, J lost 4 bases, and 6 bases stayed unmatched. The CDR3 nucleotides are TGTGCCAGCTCGCCCGGGACAGGGCCCACTGAAGCTTTCTTT. It codes for CASSPGTGPTEAFF.

The gene calls are TRBV3-1 (or the pseudogene TRBV3-2) and TRBJ1-1; TRBD1 aligns across 8 bases. V was pared by 3 bases and J by 6 bases, with 12 bases of the junction left unmatched. CDR1 is LGHDT and CDR2 is YNNKEL in the germline V gene (reference sequence). The CDR3 contains 16 residues. The CDR3 here is CASSHAPIQGAAEAFF. The CDR3 DNA reads TGTGCCAGCAGCCATGCTCCCATTCAGGGGGCTGCTGAAGCTTTCTTT.

This clone was counted a few times. The chain recombines TRBV7-9 with TRBJ2-1; 9 bases fit TRBD2. Germline lookup yields CDR1 SEHNR and CDR2 FQNEAQ (reference sequence). Germline trimming cut 7 bases from V and 3 bases from J; bases unmatched to any gene: 4. The CDR3 consists of 14 residues. The CDR3, as DNA: TGTGCCAGCACCCATAGCGGGAGCTACAATGAGCAGTTCTTC. Translating gives CASTHSGSYNEQFF. The entire variable domain, with the rest obtained from reference TRBV7-9 and TRBJ2-1, is as follows: DTGVSQNPRHKITKRGQNVTFRCDPISEHNRLYWYRQTLGQGPEFLTYFQNEAQLEKSRLLSDRFSAERPKGSFSTLEIQRTEQGDSAMYLCASTHSGSYNEQFFGPGTRLTVL.

The chain uses TRBV18 and TRBJ1-4, with 7 positions matching TRBD1. The CDR3 has 14 amino acids. Germline CDR1 KGHSH, CDR2 LQKENI. V was clipped by 3 bases and J by 8 bases; unmatched bases: 6. The CDR3 DNA reads TGTGCCAGCTCACCGGGACAGCCACGGGAAAAACTGTTTTTT. Its translation is CASSPGQPREKLFF.